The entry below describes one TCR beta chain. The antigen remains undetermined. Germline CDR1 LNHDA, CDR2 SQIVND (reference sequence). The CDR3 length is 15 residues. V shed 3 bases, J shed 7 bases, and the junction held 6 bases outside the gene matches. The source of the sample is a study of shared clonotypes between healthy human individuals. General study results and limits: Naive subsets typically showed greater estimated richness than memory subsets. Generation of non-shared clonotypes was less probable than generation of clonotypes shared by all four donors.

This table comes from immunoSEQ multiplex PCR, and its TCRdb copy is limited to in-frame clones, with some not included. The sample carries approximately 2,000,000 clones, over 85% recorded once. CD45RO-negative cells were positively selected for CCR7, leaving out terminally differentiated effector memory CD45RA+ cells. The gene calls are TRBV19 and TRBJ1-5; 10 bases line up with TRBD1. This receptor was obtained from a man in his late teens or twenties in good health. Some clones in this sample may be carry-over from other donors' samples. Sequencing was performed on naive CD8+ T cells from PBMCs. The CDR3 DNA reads TGTGCCAGTAGTATTTGGGACAGGGGAAAGCAGCCCCAGCATTTT. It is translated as CASSIWDRGKQPQHF.